One sample yielded the 19 T cell receptor beta chains listed below, sequenced in a study of T cells in Graves' hyperthyroidism and ophthalmopathy. Using RNA transcripts as the source, TCR beta CDR3 regions were amplified. The TCR CDR3 first-round RT-PCR relied on the HTBI primer set. TCRdb passed the multiplex PCR reads through MiXCR, listing each CDR3 protein once. This sample has approximately 600,000 distinct CDR3 sequences; 11% to 15% occur once, and the top ten carry more than 4.5%. The sequencing sample was made of blood. The receptors here all came from a woman aged 25 to 39 with Graves' hyperthyroidism that later progressed to Graves' ophthalmopathy.

The genes are TRBV19 and TRBJ2-3; D remains unclear. Per germline, CDR1 LNHDA and CDR2 SQIVND (reference sequence). Trimming cost V 6 bases and J 6 bases, with 16 bases left between them. CDR3 size: 14 residues. CDR3 DNA: TGTGCCAGTAGGACCCGAGGTGGTGGGGATACGCAGTATTTT. Residues: CASRTRGGGDTQYF.

The chain links TRBV4-2 to TRBJ2-5; D is uncertain. Germline values: CDR1 LGHNA, CDR2 YNFKEQ. Trimming took 0 bases from V and 1 from J, leaving 12 bases between them. CDR3 length: 16 residues. CDR3 sequence reads: CASSQDIGEFQETQYF. The CDR3 nucleotides read TGTGCCAGCAGCCAAGATATAGGCGAGTTCCAAGAGACCCAGTACTTC.

This clonotype has a count of ten or more. The V gene is TRBV7-6, the J gene TRBJ2-1; D is possibly TRBD1 or TRBD2 (5 bases each). Germline V gene lookup returns CDR1 SGHVS and CDR2 FNYEAQ. V was cut by 5 bases and J by 4 bases, with 12 bases left in between. This CDR3 has 14 residues. This CDR3 reads CASSRSGAYNEQFF. As DNA, the CDR3 is TGTGCCAGCAGCCGGTCCGGGGCATACAATGAGCAGTTCTTC.

This clonotype was counted many times. The J gene is TRBJ2-7, the V gene TRBV27; TRBD2 agrees at 12 bases. CDR1 is MNHEY, CDR2 SMNVEV, per germline (reference sequence). The CDR3 covers 15 residues. V lost 1 base, J lost 4 bases, and 2 bases stayed unmatched. The CDR3 DNA reads as TGTGCCAGCAGTTTATTTCTAGCGGGAGGGTACGAGCAGTACTTC. Protein: CASSLFLAGGYEQYF.

The V call is TRBV11-3, the J call TRBJ2-7, with 11 bases identical to TRBD1. The CDR3 runs 15 residues. The germline CDR1 and CDR2 sequences are SGHNT and YENEEA. The V gene end was trimmed by 5 bases and the J gene end by 3 bases; junction bases not matched to a gene: 6. Here the CDR3 DNA reads TGTGCCAGCAGCCCCCGGGACAGGGGGGGCTACGAGCAGTACTTC. Translating gives CASSPRDRGGYEQYF.

The J gene is TRBJ2-1, the V gene TRBV20-1; weak D call: TRBD1 (5 bases). Germline V lookup: CDR1 DFQATT, CDR2 SNEGSKA (reference sequence). Between the trimmed V and J ends, which lost 3 bases and 2 bases, there was a span of 11 bases. The CDR3 spans 14 residues. Written as DNA, the CDR3 is TGCAGTGCTAGTCCAAGGGGCACCTACAATGAGCAGTTCTTC. As protein: CSASPRGTYNEQFF.

This clonotype was counted many times. V usage is TRBV20-1 and J usage is TRBJ2-7; D not certain. The CDR3 spans 16 residues. CDR1 and CDR2 from the germline V gene are DFQATT and SNEGSKA (reference sequence). Trimming removed 0 bases from V and 1 base from J, with 16 bases in between. Written as DNA, the CDR3 is TGCAGTGCTAGAGATGGCTCACGGATAACTTCCTACGAGCAGTACTTC. It encodes CSARDGSRITSYEQYF.

In this sample, this clonotype turned up many times. The chain couples TRBV20-1 to TRBJ1-4, with D hard to call. The CDR3 loop spans 12 amino acids. CDR1 and CDR2 (germline): DFQATT, SNEGSKA (reference sequence). Between the trimmed V and J ends, which lost 1 base and 5 bases, there was a span of 5 bases. The CDR3 DNA is TGCAGTGCTAGAGGTCCGAATGAAAAACTGTTTTTT. Protein product: CSARGPNEKLFF.

This clonotype was detected only a few times. V gene TRBV29-1 combines with J gene TRBJ2-1; TRBD1 might be the D (5 bases). The CDR3 extends over 11 amino acids. The germline gives CDR1 SQVTM, CDR2 ANQGSEA. The V end lost 7 bases, the J end lost 12 bases, and 16 bases lay between the germline ends. The CDR3 loop reads CSAYRSLGQFF. The CDR3 DNA reads TGCAGCGCGTACAGGAGCCTGGGGCAGTTCTTC.

This clonotype was seen a few times. The chain carries TRBV18 and TRBJ2-1; 8 nucleotides agree with TRBD1. Unmatched junction bases numbered 8, after V lost 6 bases and J lost 7 bases. Germline V CDR1 and CDR2: KGHSH, LQKENI. The CDR3 consists of 14 residues. The CDR3 is CASSSGQAGNEQFF. The CDR3 region has the DNA TGTGCCAGCTCGTCGGGACAGGCTGGGAATGAGCAGTTCTTC.

This clonotype has a count of ten or more. This chain uses TRBV24-1 with TRBJ2-7; 7 bases align to TRBD2. J gave up 1 base and V 7 bases, and 15 bases lay outside the gene matches. The germline CDR1 and CDR2 sequences are KGHDR and SFDVKD. There are 17 residues in the CDR3. CDR3 coding DNA: TGTGCCACCAGCCCGGGACCACGGCGGGAGCCTTCCTACGAGCAGTACTTC. Residues: CATSPGPRREPSYEQYF.

The table lists this clonotype with many counts. This chain links TRBV12-3 or TRBV12-4 with TRBJ2-1; unclear D gene. The CDR3 runs to 14 residues. Trimming took 1 base from V and 4 from J, leaving 8 bases between them. The CDR3 here is CASSLDSLYNEQFF. The DNA for the CDR3 is TGTGCCAGCAGTTTAGACTCGCTTTACAATGAGCAGTTCTTC.

The V gene is TRBV19, the J gene TRBJ1-6; maybe TRBD1 (6 bases). CDR1 LNHDA and CDR2 SQIVND come from the germline V gene (reference sequence). The CDR3 loop spans 14 amino acids. The V gene lost 2 bases and the J gene lost 10 bases, with 12 bases spanning the gap. The CDR3 is CASSINREESPLHF. DNA of the CDR3: TGTGCCAGTAGTATAAACAGGGAAGAGTCACCCCTCCACTTT.

This clonotype was counted ten times or more. This chain connects TRBV27 to TRBJ1-4, with D perhaps matching TRBD1 (6 bases). CDR1 and CDR2 (germline): MNHEY, SMNVEV (reference sequence). The V and J ends lost 3 bases and 4 bases respectively, with 9 bases between them. The CDR3 length is 14 residues. CDR3: CASSLYRDNEKLFF. The CDR3 DNA follows: TGTGCCAGCAGTTTGTACAGGGATAATGAAAAACTGTTTTTT.

This clonotype was recorded at least ten times. The chain employs TRBV6-1 and TRBJ1-1; 7 bases align to TRBD1. CDR3 length equals 15 residues. Germline CDR1 MNHNS, CDR2 SASEGT. J gave up 1 base and V 5 bases, and 7 bases lay outside the gene matches. The CDR3 loop is CASSYPGQPNTEAFF. In nucleotides, the CDR3 is TGTGCCAGCAGTTACCCGGGACAGCCGAACACTGAAGCTTTCTTT.

This chain joins TRBV6-2 or TRBV6-3 and TRBJ1-3, with no clear D. V was trimmed by 5 bases and J by 0 bases, leaving 11 bases between them. The germline V gene encodes CDR1 MNHEY and CDR2 SVGEGT. The length of the CDR3 is 15 residues. DNA for the CDR3: TGTGCCAGCAGTACCGACACGAGCTCTGGAAACACCATATATTTT. Its protein product is CASSTDTSSGNTIYF.

The V call is TRBV6-1, the J call TRBJ2-7, with D tentatively TRBD2 (5 bases). This CDR3 is 16 amino acids long. Germline V gene lookup returns CDR1 MNHNS and CDR2 SASEGT. V dropped 6 bases and J dropped 6 bases, with 24 bases sitting between them. In nucleotides, the CDR3 is TGTGCCAGCAGCCCTCTAGCCGTTCAAATCCTTGCCGAGCAGTACTTC. This encodes CASSPLAVQILAEQYF.

This clonotype has ten or more counts. This chain links TRBV11-2 with TRBJ1-2, with D possibly being TRBD1 (5 bases). V lost 4 bases to trimming and J lost 5 bases, with 17 bases between them. Germline CDR1 and CDR2: SGHAT and FQNNGV. This CDR3 region has 15 residues. CDR3 amino acids: CASSWGGAGGYGYTF. CDR3 DNA: TGTGCCAGCAGCTGGGGGGGTGCGGGAGGTTATGGCTACACCTTC.

This clonotype has only a few counts. The chain combines TRBV4-2 with TRBJ2-2, with 7 bases that match TRBD1. CDR3 length: 13 residues. Germline V gives CDR1 LGHNA, CDR2 YNFKEQ. The V and J ends lost 4 bases and 6 bases, in that order; junction bases with no gene match: 2. The CDR3 loop reads CASSRRGPGELFF. The CDR3, as DNA: TGTGCCAGCAGCCGTAGGGGGCCCGGGGAGCTGTTTTTT.